This T cell receptor beta chain was found in a study of CD8 T cells in ankylosing spondylitis. A note on this clonotype: Its target is unknown.

Quantitative molecular-barcoded 5'-RACE generated the TCR beta libraries. TCRdb called the 5' RACE reads again in MiXCR, with one record for every CDR3 protein. Among under 850,000 distinct CDR3 sequences listed, under 20% were seen once. V trimming: 7 bases; J trimming: 7 bases; junction bases outside the gene matches: 17. The CDR3 has 18 residues. Germline loops: CDR1 PRHDT, CDR2 FYEKMQ (reference sequence). General study points: As reported, disease-linked clones showed significant enrichment in matched ankylosing spondylitis synovial fluid. Seemingly distinctive of ankylosing spondylitis blood was a TCR beta motif formed by eight highly homologous variants.

The source of this sequence is a male donor with ankylosing spondylitis. The source material was blood, either unsorted or a sorted T cell fraction (not recorded which). This chain uses TRBV13 with TRBJ2-1, with 12 bases that match TRBD1. The CDR3 DNA follows: TGTGCCAGCACCTTGGCCGGGACAGGGGGCGCGTTTCAAAATGAGCAGTTCTTC. This encodes CASTLAGTGGAFQNEQFF.